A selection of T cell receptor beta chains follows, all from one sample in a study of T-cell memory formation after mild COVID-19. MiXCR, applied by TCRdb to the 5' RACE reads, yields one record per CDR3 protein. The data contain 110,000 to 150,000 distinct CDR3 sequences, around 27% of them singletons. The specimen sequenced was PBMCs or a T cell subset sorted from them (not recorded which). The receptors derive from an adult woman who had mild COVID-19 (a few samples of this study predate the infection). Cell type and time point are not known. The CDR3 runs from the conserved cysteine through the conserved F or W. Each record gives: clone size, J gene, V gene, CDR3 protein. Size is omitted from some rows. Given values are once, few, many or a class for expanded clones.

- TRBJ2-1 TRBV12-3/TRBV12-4 CASRRAGGPNNEQFF
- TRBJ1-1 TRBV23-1 CASSQSEGLRRRAFF
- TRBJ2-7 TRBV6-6 CASSYSTGVDEQYF
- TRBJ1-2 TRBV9 CASSPIGGCSYGYTF
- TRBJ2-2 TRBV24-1 CATSEWEAANTGELFF
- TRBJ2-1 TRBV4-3 CASSQDSGYNEQFF
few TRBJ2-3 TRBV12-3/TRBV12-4 CASSLELAGPMSADTQYF
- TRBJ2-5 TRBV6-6 CASSRIFGETQYF
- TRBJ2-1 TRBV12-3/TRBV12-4 CASAWDNNEQFF
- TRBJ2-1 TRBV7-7 CASSLGPSGSENEQFF
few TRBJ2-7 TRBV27 CASSSAAYPKEQYF
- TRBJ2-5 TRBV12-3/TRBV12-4 CASSHPLEETQYF
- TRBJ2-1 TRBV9 CASSVDAGVNIYNEQFF
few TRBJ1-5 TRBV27 CASSPGTALNQPQHF